This T cell receptor beta chain derives from a study of memory CD4+ T cells and cytomegalovirus serostatus (dated by TCRdb to between 2018 and 2020). Background for the entire study: The cohort included around 35 healthy adults from Belgium, of whom 9 were CMV seropositive and 24 were CMV seronegative. CD4+ memory TCRbeta repertoires of a Belgian cohort with known cytomegalovirus serostatus were sequenced in order to replicate a published TCR-based CMV serostatus classifier.

Single viable CD3+CD4+CD8-CD45RO+ cells were sorted as memory CD4+ T cells on a FACSAria II. CMV serostatus was determined with a Roche Elecsys assay detecting serum IgG against CMV pp150, pp28, p38 and p52. Following thawing, total CD4+ T cells were enriched through positive selection using CD4 magnetic microbeads. The samples came from a separate study whose specific focus was interrogating the CD4+ T cell memory repertoire. Following standard operating procedures, peripheral blood mononuclear cells were isolated and cryopreserved, while serum was kept at -80 degrees C. Staining used CD3-PerCP (BW264/56), CD4-APC (RPA-T4), CD45RO-PE (UCHT1) and CD8-Pacific Orange (3B5) antibodies, with Sytox blue excluding non-viable cells. What the work shows at the level of the full study, not this receptor alone: A median bootstrapped AUC of 0.95 with a 95% CI of 0.76-1.00 was achieved on the Belgian cohort by the original-framework classifier. Of over 150 previously reported CMV-associated TCRbeta sequences, about 62 appeared in the CD4+ memory repertoires, each in one to five individuals. Only CD4+CD45RO+ memory cells were sequenced, in contrast to the original study, in which naive and memory CD4+ and CD8+ populations were covered. For predicting CMV serostatus, the median bootstrapped AUC was roughly 0.95 using the original framework and approximately 0.9 using a US-trained random forest. The results were read as suggesting that the CMV-associated TCR signature is, for the most part, present in the CD4+ memory repertoire.

Comment on this clone: Its target antigen remains unknown. Within one base of it there is no much larger clone, and no base qualities were kept.

V is pared back by 3 bases and J by 6 bases, with 13 bases lying between the germline termini. The germline V gene sets CDR1 to MNHNS and CDR2 to SASEGT. The CDR3 measures 14 amino acids from cysteine to phenylalanine. Just CDR3 DNA is preserved here, 42 bases in frame from base 1. Genomic DNA was extracted from sorted cells with the Quick-DNA Microprep Kit. TCRbeta DNA was amplified with the immunoSEQ hsTCRbeta kit following the manufacturer's protocol. TCRbeta libraries were sequenced on an Illumina MiSeq instrument. Under the source paper's analysis protocol: Removing out-of-frame sequences left under 2.5 million distinct TCRbeta sequences, an average of about 67,000 per individual. Each individual was scored by the count of 150 to 200 previously reported CMV-associated TCRbeta sequences and the total productive distinct TCRbeta count. A beta-binomial model was reimplemented in Python, and random forests from scikit-learn, run with default parameters, were trained on data from the US cohort. Classifier performance on the Belgian cohort was reported as the median AUC with percentile confidence intervals calculated over 10,000 bootstrap iterations. In its TCRdb copy, this immuneACCESS table keeps in-frame sequences only and misses some clones. Where compared with another copy, unresolved V genes explain less than half of these, and the others have no known cause. V, J and clone size reflect that table, while D and trimming were determined from the DNA. This sample has 55,000 to 80,000 clones in its table, and about three quarters of those were observed once. About 4.3% of the sample rests with the top ten.

This receptor was identified in an adult in good health and CMV-seropositive. This chain joins TRBV6-1 to TRBJ2-3; the best D guess is TRBD1, with 7 bases matching. Sequenced input: memory CD4+ T cells from blood. The CDR3 here reads CASSDGGQSDTQYF. The DNA sequence is given as TGTGCCAGCAGTGACGGGGGACAGTCCGATACGCAGTATTTT.